The 26 T cell receptor beta chains in this list originate from one sample, sequenced in a study of blood T cell repertoires in COVID-19. Using immunoSEQ multiplex PCR, the repertoire was profiled, and TCRdb retains in-frame clones only, with some absent. The data contain more than 200,000 clones, roughly 80% of them seen just once; the ten biggest clones take up under 5%. The sequenced sample was peripheral blood. The receptor source for this set is a man in his fifties or sixties with acute or convalescent COVID-19.

The V gene is TRBV4-1, the J gene TRBJ2-7, with D tentatively TRBD1 (6 bases). Germline-derived CDR1 and CDR2 are MGHRA and YSYEKL. The CDR3 has 15 amino acids. V shed 2 bases and J shed 5 bases, with 16 bases lying between them. CDR3 in DNA: TGCGCCAGCAGCCAACCCTCCGGGACACCCCACGAGCAGTACTTC. Translation: CASSQPSGTPHEQYF.

The chain combines TRBV7-8 with TRBJ1-1, with D possibly matching TRBD1 (6 bases). Germline assignment: CDR1 SGHVS and CDR2 FQNEAQ. Trimming cost V 1 base and J 5 bases, with 14 bases left between them. The CDR3 loop spans 15 amino acids. This CDR3 is CASSLDRAGWTEAFF. The CDR3 nucleotides are TGTGCCAGCAGCTTAGACAGGGCCGGGTGGACTGAAGCTTTCTTT.

Comment on this clone: This same CDR3 is encoded by further DNA sequences in the sample. The J gene is TRBJ2-7, the V gene TRBV5-1, with 8 bases aligning to TRBD1. The CDR3 sequence is 14 residues long. Germline assignment: CDR1 SGHRS and CDR2 YFSETQ. Losses at the gene ends were 0 bases for V and 3 bases for J; bases not matched to a gene: 2. CDR3 amino acids: CASSLGQGYYEQYF. CDR3 sequence (DNA): TGCGCCAGCAGCTTGGGACAGGGGTACTACGAGCAGTACTTC.

This chain uses TRBV10-3 with TRBJ1-1; 7 bases match TRBD1. V lost 4 bases, J lost 0 bases, and 5 bases stayed unmatched. CDR1 and CDR2 from the germline V gene are ENHRY and SYGVKD. The CDR3 is 15 amino acids. The CDR3 nucleotides read TGTGCCATCAGTGGGGGACAGACCATGAACACTGAAGCTTTCTTT. Its translation: CAISGGQTMNTEAFF.

This chain joins TRBV11-2 and TRBJ1-4; D uncertain. This CDR3 is 14 amino acids long. V was cut by 4 bases and J by 1 base, with 7 bases left in between. From germline, CDR1 is SGHAT and CDR2 FQNNGV. The CDR3 sequence: CASSSHITNEKLFF. The CDR3 DNA is TGTGCCAGCAGCTCACACATAACTAATGAAAAACTGTTTTTT.

V gene TRBV6-1 combines with J gene TRBJ2-1, with 11 bases aligning to TRBD2. The V and J ends lost 2 bases and 7 bases, in that order; junction bases with no gene match: 7. This CDR3 is built from 16 residues. Germline values: CDR1 MNHNS, CDR2 SASEGT. CDR3 nucleotides: TGTGCCAGCAGTGAAAGTTTAGCGGGGGGGTATAATGAGCAGTTCTTC. Protein: CASSESLAGGYNEQFF.

V and J are TRBV19 and TRBJ2-5; 8 bases are a match to TRBD1. CDR3 length equals 15 residues. Trimming took 6 bases from V and 1 from J; bases not matched to a gene: 7. CDR1 LNHDA and CDR2 SQIVND come from the germline V gene (reference sequence). CDR3 in amino acids: CASSLDRAGQETQYF. The DNA for the CDR3 is TGTGCCAGTAGCCTGGACAGGGCTGGCCAAGAGACCCAGTACTTC.

The sample holds one count of this clone. The chain links TRBV11-3 to TRBJ2-2; the D gene is possibly TRBD2 (5 bases). The germline V gene encodes CDR1 SGHNT and CDR2 YENEEA. V was pared by 4 bases and J by 5 bases, with 14 bases between. The CDR3 extends over 15 amino acids. The CDR3 is CASSYRAGGTGELFF. In DNA, the CDR3 is TGTGCCAGCAGCTACCGCGCGGGTGGTACCGGGGAGCTGTTTTTT.

The V call is TRBV20-1, the J call TRBJ2-7; TRBD1 matches at 11 bases. V lost 3 bases, J lost 3 bases, and 10 bases stayed unmatched. The CDR3 covers 16 residues. Per the germline V gene, CDR1 is DFQATT and CDR2 is SNEGSKA (reference sequence). The CDR3 sequence is CSASEWGQGVNYEQYF. CDR3 DNA sequence: TGCAGTGCTAGTGAATGGGGACAGGGGGTTAACTACGAGCAGTACTTC.

The V gene is TRBV7-8, the J gene TRBJ2-5; D is unclear. With 1 base removed from V and 5 bases from J, the gap between germline ends came to 11 bases. CDR1 and CDR2 (germline): SGHVS, FQNEAQ. This CDR3 spans 14 amino acids. The DNA for the CDR3 is TGTGCCAGCAGCTTAGAGCTAGGCTTTGAGACCCAGTACTTC. This gives the protein CASSLELGFETQYF.

The V call is TRBV12-3 or TRBV12-4, the J call TRBJ1-2; possible D gene TRBD1, 5 bases. CDR3 length: 13 amino acids. Trimming removed 3 bases from V and 4 bases from J, with 9 bases in between. This chain's CDR3 is CASSLEGTYGYTF. CDR3 in DNA: TGTGCCAGCAGTTTGGAGGGGACCTATGGCTACACCTTC.

The V and J genes are TRBV7-9 and TRBJ2-3; maybe TRBD2 (6 bases). Trimming took 1 base from V and 3 from J, leaving 14 bases between them. CDR1 and CDR2 from the germline V gene are SEHNR and FQNEAQ (reference sequence). This CDR3 has 16 residues. CDR3 in amino acids: CASSLDGPRGTDTQYF. In nucleotides, the CDR3 is TGTGCCAGCAGCTTAGACGGGCCTCGGGGGACAGATACGCAGTATTTT.

The chain recombines TRBV5-5 with TRBJ1-6; 7 bases are shared with TRBD1. J gave up 10 bases and V 5 bases, and 15 bases lay outside the gene matches. The CDR3 totals 16 residues. The germline gives CDR1 SGHKS, CDR2 YYEKEE (reference sequence). DNA for the CDR3: TGTGCCAGCAGGGAGGGGGGACAGCCTTTCGTCTCACCCCTCCACTTT. This encodes CASREGGQPFVSPLHF.

The chain is built from TRBV2 and TRBJ1-1, with D hard to call. The ends were cut back, 6 bases at V and 1 base at J, with 3 bases in the middle. This CDR3 contains 11 residues. Germline CDR1 reads SNHLY; CDR2 reads FYNNEI. The CDR3 spells CASRQNTEAFF. In DNA form, the CDR3 reads TGTGCCAGCAGACAGAACACTGAAGCTTTCTTT.

The V and J genes are TRBV6-5 and TRBJ1-5; D is possibly TRBD1 (5 bases). The germline V gene encodes CDR1 MNHEY and CDR2 SVGAGI. The CDR3 loop spans 14 amino acids. V lost 4 bases to trimming and J lost 0 bases, with 7 bases between them. DNA of the CDR3: TGTGCCAGCAGTTTGACAGATAGCAATCAGCCCCAGCATTTT. Its translation is CASSLTDSNQPQHF.

The chain recombines TRBV19 with TRBJ2-7, with 7 bases matching TRBD1. The junction had 6 bases not matched to a gene; V was cut back by 4 bases and J by 6 bases. CDR1 and CDR2 from the germline V gene are LNHDA and SQIVND (reference sequence). The CDR3 has 13 amino acids. The CDR3 region has the DNA TGTGCCAGTAGTACGACCCGGGACAGCGAGCAGTACTTC. Residues: CASSTTRDSEQYF.

The chain has TRBV7-2 and TRBJ1-6; TRBD1 aligns across 7 bases. This CDR3 contains 14 residues. The junction had 6 bases not matched to a gene; V was cut back by 5 bases and J by 8 bases. Germline V gene lookup returns CDR1 SGHTA and CDR2 FQGNSA. CDR3 residues: CASSPRQGDSPLHF. CDR3 DNA: TGTGCCAGCAGCCCAAGACAGGGAGATTCACCCCTCCACTTT.

The rearrangement joins TRBV18 to TRBJ2-1; a possible D gene is TRBD2 (6 bases). Trimming shortened V by 6 bases and J by 8 bases, and 14 bases separated the two germline ends. From germline, CDR1 is KGHSH and CDR2 LQKENI. The CDR3 has 13 amino acids. The CDR3 loop reads CASSHGGGHEQFF. CDR3 in DNA: TGTGCCAGCTCCCACGGGGGTGGCCATGAGCAGTTCTTC. Filled out from reference TRBV18 and TRBJ2-1, the complete variable domain reads NAGVMQNPRHLVRRRGQEARLRCSPMKGHSHVYWYRQLPEEGLKFMVYLQKENIIDESGMPKERFSAEFPKEGPSILRIQQVVRGDSAAYFCASSHGGGHEQFFGPGTRLTVL.

The CDR3 sequence is CASSIRTESNGYTF. In DNA, the CDR3 is TGTGCCAGTAGTATCAGGACAGAGTCAAATGGCTACACCTTC. The rearrangement links TRBV19 to TRBJ1-2; tentative D call: TRBD1 (6 bases). The germline V gene has CDR1 LNHDA and CDR2 SQIVND (reference sequence). The CDR3 runs 14 residues. V was pared by 3 bases and J by 6 bases, with 14 bases between.

The CDR3 sequence is CASSLQENTEAFF. The CDR3 DNA sequence: TGTGCCAGCAGCTTGCAGGAGAACACTGAAGCTTTCTTT. The V call is TRBV7-6, the J call TRBJ1-1; D is unclear. Germline V gene data show CDR1 as SGHVS and CDR2 as FNYEAQ. CDR3 length: 13 residues. Trimming took off 3 bases at V and 1 base at J, with 6 bases between the two ends. Variable domain in full (rest from reference TRBV7-6 and TRBJ1-1): GAGVSQSPRYKVTKRGQDVALRCDPISGHVSLYWYRQALGQGPEFLTYFNYEAQQDKSGLPNDRFSAERPEGSISTLTIQRTEQRDSAMYRCASSLQENTEAFFGQGTRLTVV.

The chain employs TRBV5-1 and TRBJ2-1; 7 bases agree with TRBD2. The ends lost 7 bases at V and 2 bases at J; junction bases unmatched: 6. The CDR3 consists of 14 residues. Looked up from germline, CDR1 is SGHRS and CDR2 is YFSETQ. CDR3 sequence: CASWSGTPYNEQFF. The DNA for the CDR3 is TGCGCCAGCTGGAGCGGGACTCCCTACAATGAGCAGTTCTTC. The full variable domain, with the rest looked up from reference TRBV5-1 and TRBJ2-1, is KAGVTQTPRYLIKTRGQQVTLSCSPISGHRSVSWYQQTPGQGLQFLFEYFSETQRNKGNFPGRFSGRQFSNSRSEMNVSTLELGDSALYLCASWSGTPYNEQFFGPGTRLTVL.

The rearrangement joins TRBV18 to TRBJ2-5; D is perhaps TRBD1 (7 bases). Germline CDR1 reads KGHSH; CDR2 reads LQKENI. V was clipped by 3 bases and J by 2 bases, with 13 bases between them. CDR3 size: 15 residues. The CDR3 sequence is CASSPQGGLQETQYF. The DNA of the CDR3 is TGTGCCAGCTCACCCCAGGGGGGATTGCAAGAGACCCAGTACTTC.

J is TRBJ2-7 and V is TRBV27, with TRBD2 matching over 7 bases. This CDR3 contains 16 residues. Germline CDR1 and CDR2: MNHEY and SMNVEV (reference sequence). Trimming took 2 bases from V and 5 from J; bases not matched to a gene: 12. CDR3 nucleotide sequence: TGTGCCAGCAGTTTAGACGTATTGGCGGGAGTTAACGAGCAGTACTTC. This sequence encodes CASSLDVLAGVNEQYF.

V is TRBV14 and J is TRBJ1-5; a weak D match, TRBD1 (5 bases). This CDR3 is built from 15 residues. With 1 base removed from V and 4 bases from J, the gap between germline ends came to 11 bases. Germline V gene lookup returns CDR1 SGHDN and CDR2 FVKESK. The CDR3 spells CASSQGPGQNQPQHF. The DNA for the CDR3 is TGTGCCAGCAGCCAAGGACCCGGACAAAATCAGCCCCAGCATTTT.

The chain joins TRBV7-2 to TRBJ2-7; 10 bases are a match to TRBD1. The CDR3 length is 15 residues. V gave up 1 base and J gave up 2 bases; unmatched junction bases: 2. The germline V gene has CDR1 SGHTA and CDR2 FQGNSA. The DNA for the CDR3 is TGTGCCAGCAGCTTAGTTGGGACAGGGGCCTACGAGCAGTACTTC. It translates to CASSLVGTGAYEQYF.

This sequence joins TRBV7-9 and TRBJ2-1; a weak D match, TRBD2 (6 bases). The CDR3 has 15 amino acids. V gave up 5 bases and J gave up 4 bases, with 15 bases separating them. Germline V CDR1 and CDR2: SEHNR, FQNEAQ (reference sequence). The CDR3 reads CASSRVGGLYNEQFF. The CDR3, as DNA: TGTGCCAGCAGCCGCGTCGGGGGATTATACAATGAGCAGTTCTTC. The variable domain in full, completed from reference TRBV7-9 and TRBJ2-1, reads DTGVSQNPRHKITKRGQNVTFRCDPISEHNRLYWYRQTLGQGPEFLTYFQNEAQLEKSRLLSDRFSAERPKGSFSTLEIQRTEQGDSAMYLCASSRVGGLYNEQFFGPGTRLTVL.